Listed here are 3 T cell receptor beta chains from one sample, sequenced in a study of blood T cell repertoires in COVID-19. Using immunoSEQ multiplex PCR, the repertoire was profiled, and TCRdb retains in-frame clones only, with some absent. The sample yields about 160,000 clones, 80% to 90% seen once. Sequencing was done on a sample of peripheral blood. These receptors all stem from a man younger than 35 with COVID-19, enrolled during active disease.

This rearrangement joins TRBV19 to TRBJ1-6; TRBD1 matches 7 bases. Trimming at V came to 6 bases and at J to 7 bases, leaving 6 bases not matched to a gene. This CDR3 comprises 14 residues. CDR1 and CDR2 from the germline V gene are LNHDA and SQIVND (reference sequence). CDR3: CASRSTTGNSPLHF. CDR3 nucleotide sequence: TGTGCCAGTAGATCTACGACAGGGAATTCACCCCTCCACTTT.

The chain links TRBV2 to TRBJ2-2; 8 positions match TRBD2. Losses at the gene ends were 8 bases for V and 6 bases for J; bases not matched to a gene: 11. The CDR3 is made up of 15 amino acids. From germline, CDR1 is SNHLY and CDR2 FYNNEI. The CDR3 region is CASHETGGSPGELFF. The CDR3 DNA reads TGTGCCAGCCATGAAACGGGAGGGAGCCCCGGGGAGCTGTTTTTT.

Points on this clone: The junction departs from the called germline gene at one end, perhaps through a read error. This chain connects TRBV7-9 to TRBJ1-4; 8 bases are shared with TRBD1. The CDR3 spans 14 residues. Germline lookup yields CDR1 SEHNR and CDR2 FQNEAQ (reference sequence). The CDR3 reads CASSSTGANEKLLF. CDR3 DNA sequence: TGTGCCAGCAGCTCGACAGGGGCTAATGAAAAACTGCTTTTT. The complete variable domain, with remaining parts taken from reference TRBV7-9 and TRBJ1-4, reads DTGVSQNPRHKITKRGQNVTFRCDPISEHNRLYWYRQTLGQGPEFLTYFQNEAQLEKSRLLSDRFSAERPKGSFSTLEIQRTEQGDSAMYLCASSSTGANEKLLFGSGTQLSVL.